These 24 T cell receptor beta chains came from one sample sequenced in a study of spatial heterogeneity in lung cancer. Regarding time point: sample taken at primary tumor resection. Frozen PBMC, nontumor lung or tumor provided whole RNA, which was sequenced unsorted. TCRdb fed the 5' RACE reads into MiXCR, producing one record per CDR3 protein. Of about 23,000 distinct CDR3 sequences listed, 4.7% are singletons. The material sequenced was PBMCs, taken at surgery. These receptors were collected from a male donor with early-stage non-small cell lung cancer.

The sample holds many counts of this clonotype. The chain links TRBV30 to TRBJ2-3; D is unclear. The V gene's germline CDR1 is GTSNPN and CDR2 SVGIG (reference sequence). The CDR3 covers 12 residues. V lost 2 bases and J lost 6, with 9 bases in between. CDR3 DNA sequence: TGTGCCTGGAGTTCGGGCAGCGATACGCAGTATTTT. Its protein is CAWSSGSDTQYF.

DNA for the CDR3: TGTGCCAGCTCACCCACAGCCAATCAGCCCCAGTATTTT. Translating it yields CASSPTANQPQYF. The chain has TRBV18 and TRBJ1-5; D not certain. The J call may be mistaken, given a closer DNA end match to TRBJ2-3. Germline values: CDR1 KGHSH, CDR2 LQKENI. The CDR3 covers 13 residues.

The table lists this clonotype with many counts. This sequence joins TRBV5-5 and TRBJ2-3; 12 positions agree with TRBD1. CDR3 length: 15 residues. CDR1 and CDR2 (germline): SGHKS, YYEKEE (reference sequence). The J segment lost 7 bases and the V segment lost 4 bases, leaving 7 bases of the junction unmatched. CDR3 sequence reads: CASSTGTGGLYTQYF. As DNA, the CDR3 is TGTGCCAGCAGCACGGGGACAGGGGGCTTGTATACGCAGTATTTT.

This clonotype was seen ten or more times. The chain is built from TRBV5-5 and TRBJ1-2; no firm D call. Germline V gene data show CDR1 as SGHKS and CDR2 as YYEKEE (reference sequence). The CDR3 consists of 13 residues. Between the trimmed V and J ends, which lost 0 bases and 3 bases, there was a span of 6 bases. Here the CDR3 DNA reads TGTGCCAGCAGCTTGGTGGCAGACTATGGCTACACCTTC. It yields the protein CASSLVADYGYTF.

This clonotype was recorded many times. The V call is TRBV12-3 or TRBV12-4, the J call TRBJ2-1; TRBD2 might be the D (6 bases). The CDR3 contains 15 residues. V lost 6 bases to trimming and J lost 3 bases, with 15 bases between them. The CDR3 loop reads CASRAGGTDYNEQFF. The CDR3 coding sequence is TGTGCCAGCAGAGCTGGGGGGACTGACTACAATGAGCAGTTCTTC.

There are many counts of this clonotype. This chain connects TRBV20-1 to TRBJ1-5, with D uncertain. Between the trimmed V and J ends, which lost 0 bases and 0 bases, there was a span of 9 bases. From germline, CDR1 is DFQATT and CDR2 SNEGSKA (reference sequence). CDR3 length: 15 amino acids. The CDR3 sequence: CSARDDWDSNQPQHF. CDR3 coding DNA: TGCAGTGCTAGAGATGATTGGGATAGCAATCAGCCCCAGCATTTT.

This clonotype was detected ten times or more. The chain employs TRBV5-5 and TRBJ1-5; D remains unclear. CDR3 size: 15 residues. Germline V gives CDR1 SGHKS, CDR2 YYEKEE (reference sequence). V was pared by 4 bases and J by 1 base, with 12 bases between. CDR3: CASSLQTASNQPQHF. The CDR3 DNA sequence: TGTGCCAGCAGCCTCCAAACGGCCAGCAATCAGCCCCAGCATTTT.

This clonotype was found many times. This chain connects TRBV5-1 to TRBJ2-1; tentative D call: TRBD2 (7 bases). The CDR3 is 13 amino acids. Per germline, CDR1 SGHRS and CDR2 YFSETQ. With 4 bases removed from V and 7 bases from J, the gap between germline ends came to 12 bases. The CDR3 nucleotides read TGCGCCAGCAGCGGGGGGGCGGATAATGAGCAGTTCTTC. As protein: CASSGGADNEQFF.

The table lists this clonotype with many counts. V gene TRBV6-5 combines with J gene TRBJ2-1, with unresolved D. Between the trimmed V and J ends, which lost 5 bases and 4 bases, there was a span of 15 bases. CDR3 length: 15 amino acids. The germline V gene encodes CDR1 MNHEY and CDR2 SVGAGI. The CDR3 region has the DNA TGTGCCAGCAGTCGCGCATCCGTATCATACAATGAGCAGTTCTTC. The encoded protein is CASSRASVSYNEQFF.

The sample holds many counts of this clonotype. The rearrangement links TRBV6-2 or TRBV6-3 to TRBJ2-5, with D perhaps TRBD2 (6 bases). CDR3 size: 16 residues. The germline V gene has CDR1 MNHEY and CDR2 SVGEGT. Trimming removed 5 bases from V and 2 bases from J, with 18 bases in between. The CDR3 loop is CASSNISRGYQETQYF. CDR3 in DNA: TGTGCCAGCAGTAACATCTCGCGGGGCTATCAAGAGACCCAGTACTTC.

This chain connects TRBV6-2 or TRBV6-3 to TRBJ1-5; D not resolved. Trimming removed 2 bases at V and 0 bases at J, with 8 bases between. This CDR3 contains 15 residues. Per the germline V gene, CDR1 is MNHEY and CDR2 is SVGEGT. The CDR3 DNA reads as TGTGCCAGCAGTTACAATCTCTATAGCAATCAGCCCCAGCATTTT. Translating it yields CASSYNLYSNQPQHF.

The sample holds one count of this clonotype. At one end the junction does not follow the germline gene, possibly because of a read error. The V gene is TRBV7-2, the J gene TRBJ1-5; TRBD1 agrees at 7 bases. The CDR3 is made up of 15 amino acids. CDR1 is SGHTA and CDR2 is FQGNSA in the germline V gene. As DNA, the CDR3 is TGTGCCAGCAGATTAACAGGGGATAGCAATCAGCCCCAGAATTTT. It encodes CASRLTGDSNQPQNF. Complete variable domain (other parts from reference TRBV7-2 and TRBJ1-5): GAGVSQSPSNKVTEKGKDVELRCDPISGHTALYWYRQSLGQGLEFLIYFQGNSAPDKSGLPSDRFSAERTGGSVSTLTIQRTQQEDSAVYLCASRLTGDSNQPQNFGDGTRLSIL.

This sequence joins TRBV3-1 and TRBJ2-7, with 7 bases lining up with TRBD1. Germline CDR1 is LGHDT and CDR2 is YNNKEL (reference sequence). J was trimmed by 3 bases and V by 8 bases; bases with no gene match: 13. This CDR3 region has 15 residues. CDR3 sequence reads: CASCLMGQRIYEQYF. The CDR3, as DNA: TGTGCCAGCTGCCTAATGGGACAGCGGATCTACGAGCAGTACTTC.

This clonotype has ten or more counts. The rearrangement joins TRBV6-1 to TRBJ2-7; D is uncertain. In germline, CDR1 is MNHNS, CDR2 SASEGT. V was cut by 7 bases and J by 4 bases, with 8 bases left in between. The CDR3 has 11 amino acids. The CDR3 nucleotides read TGTGCCAGCACGGACCTTTACGAGCAGTACTTC. Amino acids: CASTDLYEQYF.

There are many counts of this clonotype. V usage is TRBV7-2 and J usage is TRBJ1-2; D is perhaps TRBD1 (6 bases). With 1 base removed from V and 4 bases from J, the gap between germline ends came to 13 bases. Germline V gives CDR1 SGHTA, CDR2 FQGNSA. The CDR3 runs to 15 residues. The CDR3 spells CASSLVPQGTYGYTF. The CDR3 region has the DNA TGTGCCAGCAGCTTAGTCCCCCAGGGGACCTATGGCTACACCTTC. Variable domain in full (rest from reference TRBV7-2 and TRBJ1-2): GAGVSQSPSNKVTEKGKDVELRCDPISGHTALYWYRQSLGQGLEFLIYFQGNSAPDKSGLPSDRFSAERTGGSVSTLTIQRTQQEDSAVYLCASSLVPQGTYGYTFGSGTRLTVV.

This clonotype was seen repeatedly, ten times or more. The V call is TRBV24-1, the J call TRBJ2-3; maybe TRBD2 (7 bases). CDR1 and CDR2 (germline): KGHDR, SFDVKD. V lost 9 bases and J 7 bases, leaving 16 bases between the germline ends. This CDR3 is 13 amino acids long. This chain's CDR3 is CATSLRGAHTQYF. The CDR3 DNA reads TGTGCCACCTCCCTCCGGGGGGCTCATACGCAGTATTTT.

This clonotype was detected ten times or more. The chain employs TRBV27 and TRBJ2-1; maybe TRBD1 (6 bases). This CDR3 spans 19 amino acids. V was clipped by 7 bases and J by 2 bases, with 27 bases between them. In germline, CDR1 is MNHEY, CDR2 SMNVEV (reference sequence). As DNA, the CDR3 is TGTGCCAGCATCCTAAGGGCGGATTTAGGGTGGGGGCCCTACAATGAGCAGTTCTTC. Its protein product is CASILRADLGWGPYNEQFF.

This clonotype was observed at least ten times. CDR3 coding DNA: TGTGCCAGCACCCGGACCCCCCAAGGGACGAACACCGGGGAGCTGTTTTTT. It encodes CASTRTPQGTNTGELFF. The chain couples TRBV6-2 or TRBV6-3 to TRBJ2-2; D not certain. V was clipped by 7 bases and J by 0 bases, with 18 bases between them. CDR1 is MNHEY, CDR2 SVGEGT, per germline. The CDR3 has 17 amino acids.

Ten or more counts support this clonotype. CDR3 protein: CASSSSGLASDTQYF. The CDR3 DNA sequence: TGTGCCAGCAGCTCTTCAGGACTAGCCTCGGATACGCAGTATTTT. The chain recombines TRBV7-3 with TRBJ2-3; TRBD2 matches 8 bases. The CDR3 consists of 15 residues. With 4 bases clipped from V and 6 bases from J, the junction kept 9 bases outside the gene matches. Germline CDR1 is SGHTA and CDR2 is FQGTGA.

The chain is built from TRBV20-1 and TRBJ1-5; D gene uncertain. Per the germline V gene, CDR1 is DFQATT and CDR2 is SNEGSKA (reference sequence). V was trimmed by 4 bases and J by 4 bases, leaving 8 bases between them. This CDR3 is 12 amino acids long. CDR3 amino acids: CSAKRENQPQHF. The CDR3 DNA follows: TGCAGTGCTAAGAGGGAAAATCAGCCCCAGCATTTT.

This clonotype was detected ten times or more. This chain's CDR3 is CASSSTGELYGYTF. The CDR3 DNA is TGCGCCAGCAGCTCGACCGGTGAACTATATGGCTACACCTTC. The chain carries TRBV5-1 and TRBJ1-2, with no clear D. The CDR3 contains 14 residues. V was cut by 3 bases and J by 5 bases, with 14 bases left in between. Per germline, CDR1 SGHRS and CDR2 YFSETQ. Looking up the rest from reference TRBV5-1 and TRBJ1-2 gives the full variable domain: KAGVTQTPRYLIKTRGQQVTLSCSPISGHRSVSWYQQTPGQGLQFLFEYFSETQRNKGNFPGRFSGRQFSNSRSEMNVSTLELGDSALYLCASSSTGELYGYTFGSGTRLTVV.

This clonotype was detected ten times or more. This chain uses TRBV23-1 with TRBJ1-5; D might be TRBD1 (6 bases). TRBV23-1 has ORF status, its function being uncertain. CDR3 length: 17 residues. With 6 bases removed from V and 2 bases from J, the gap between germline ends came to 20 bases. The chain's CDR3 is CASSWGRDEERNQPQHF. DNA of the CDR3: TGCGCCAGCAGCTGGGGGCGAGACGAGGAACGCAATCAGCCCCAGCATTTT.

This clonotype was found a few times. This rearrangement joins TRBV6-5 to TRBJ2-2; 11 bases line up with TRBD1. The CDR3 is 16 residues long. Germline V gene data show CDR1 as MNHEY and CDR2 as SVGAGI. Trimming cost V 2 bases and J 4 bases; bases outside gene matches: 3. The CDR3 spells CASSYRTGGGTGELFF. The DNA for the CDR3 is TGTGCCAGCAGTTACCGGACAGGGGGCGGCACCGGGGAGCTGTTTTTT.

This chain links TRBV5-4 with TRBJ2-3, with TRBD2 as a possible D gene (6 bases). The CDR3 covers 14 residues. CDR1 and CDR2 from the germline V gene are SGHNT and YYREEE (reference sequence). V dropped 6 bases and J dropped 1 base, with 12 bases sitting between them. CDR3 residues: CASNDGGGTDTQYF. DNA for the CDR3: TGTGCCAGCAACGACGGGGGAGGCACAGATACGCAGTATTTT. The full variable domain, with the rest looked up from reference TRBV5-4 and TRBJ2-3, is ETGVTQSPTHLIKTRGQQVTLRCSSQSGHNTVSWYQQALGQGPQFIFQYYREEENGRGNFPPRFSGLQFPNYSSELNVNALELDDSALYLCASNDGGGTDTQYFGPGTRLTVL.